This T cell receptor beta chain is drawn from a study of blood T cell repertoires in COVID-19. Germline V gene data show CDR1 as KGHSH and CDR2 as LQKENI. V trimming: 8 bases; J trimming: 5 bases; junction bases outside the gene matches: 8. This CDR3 is 14 amino acids long. This clone was found a few times. The assay was immunoSEQ multiplex PCR, and TCRdb's table has in-frame clones only and misses some. Of roughly 180,000 clones in the sample, roughly four fifths were seen once. The source of this sequence is a middle-aged woman with COVID-19, enrolled during active disease. The V and J genes are TRBV18 and TRBJ2-1; 8 bases agree with TRBD1. Sequenced material: peripheral blood. CDR3 DNA: TGTGCCAGCCGATATTCGGGACAGGACAATGAGCAGTTCTTC. Translation: CASRYSGQDNEQFF. The complete variable domain, with remaining parts taken from reference TRBV18 and TRBJ2-1, reads NAGVMQNPRHLVRRRGQEARLRCSPMKGHSHVYWYRQLPEEGLKFMVYLQKENIIDESGMPKERFSAEFPKEGPSILRIQQVVRGDSAAYFCASRYSGQDNEQFFGPGTRLTVL.